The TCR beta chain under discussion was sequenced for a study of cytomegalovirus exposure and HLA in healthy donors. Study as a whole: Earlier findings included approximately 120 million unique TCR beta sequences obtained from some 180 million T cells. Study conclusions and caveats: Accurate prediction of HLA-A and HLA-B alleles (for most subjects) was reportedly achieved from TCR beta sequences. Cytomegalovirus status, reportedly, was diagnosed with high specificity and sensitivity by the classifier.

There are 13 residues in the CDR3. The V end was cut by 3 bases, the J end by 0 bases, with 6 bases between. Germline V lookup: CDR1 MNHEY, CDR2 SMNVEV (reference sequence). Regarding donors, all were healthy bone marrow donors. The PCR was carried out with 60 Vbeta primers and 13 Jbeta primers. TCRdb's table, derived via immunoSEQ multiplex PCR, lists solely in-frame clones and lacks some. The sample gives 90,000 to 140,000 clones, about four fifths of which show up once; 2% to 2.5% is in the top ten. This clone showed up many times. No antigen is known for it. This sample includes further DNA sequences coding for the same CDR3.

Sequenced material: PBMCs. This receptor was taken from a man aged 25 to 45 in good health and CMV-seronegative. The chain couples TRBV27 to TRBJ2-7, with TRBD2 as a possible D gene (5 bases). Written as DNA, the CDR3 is TGTGCCAGCAGTTTGGACTCCTCCTACGAGCAGTACTTC. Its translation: CASSLDSSYEQYF.